The 3 T cell receptor beta chains below were found in one sample sequenced in a study of early T cells in non-severe SARS-CoV-2 infection. Via MiXCR, TCRdb re-called the 5' RACE reads, giving one row per CDR3 protein. The sample holds tens of thousands of distinct CDR3 sequences, 5.5% to 7.5% seen once. The sequenced sample was whole blood. The receptors stem from an adult who was a healthcare worker with PCR-confirmed SARS-CoV-2 infection or an uninfected control (not recorded which).

At least ten counts were recorded for this clonotype. The chain recombines TRBV28 with TRBJ1-6; no definite D call. Between the trimmed V and J ends, which lost 3 bases and 14 bases, there was a span of 8 bases. This CDR3 is built from 11 residues. Looked up from germline, CDR1 is MDHEN and CDR2 is SYDVKM. The CDR3 loop reads CASSLGSALHF. CDR3 nucleotides: TGTGCCAGCAGTTTGGGGTCGGCCCTCCACTTT.

This clonotype was counted ten times or more. The chain recombines TRBV5-1 with TRBJ2-1; maybe TRBD2 (5 bases). This CDR3 has 13 amino acids. CDR1 is SGHRS and CDR2 is YFSETQ in the germline V gene. The ends were cut back, 4 bases at V and 10 bases at J, with 15 bases in the middle. The CDR3 DNA is TGCGCCAGCAGCGTATCCGTCAGCGGCGAGCAGTTCTTC. The encoded protein is CASSVSVSGEQFF.

This clonotype was counted at least ten times. V and J are TRBV9 and TRBJ2-7; 7 positions match TRBD2. From germline, CDR1 is SGDLS and CDR2 YYNGEE. The CDR3 has 16 amino acids. The J segment lost 0 bases and the V segment lost 4 bases, leaving 10 bases of the junction unmatched. CDR3 loop: CASSPKTSRSSYEQYF. The CDR3 DNA follows: TGTGCCAGCAGCCCTAAGACTAGCCGAAGCTCCTACGAGCAGTACTTC.